One and the same sample provided the 22 T cell receptor beta chains below, sequenced in a study of blood T cell repertoires in COVID-19. This table comes from immunoSEQ multiplex PCR, and its TCRdb copy is limited to in-frame clones, with some not included. The sample lists 300,000 to 450,000 clones, approximately 90% seen once, with more than 0.95% in the top ten. The sequencing input was PBMCs or T cells enriched from blood (not recorded which). Source of these receptors: a woman between 18 and 29 years old who had recovered from COVID-19.

This clone occurred a few times. The chain's CDR3 is CASSLETGTISHGYTF. The CDR3 nucleotides read TGTGCCAGCTCACTAGAAACCGGGACAATAAGCCATGGCTACACCTTC. The chain carries TRBV18 and TRBJ1-2, with TRBD1 as a possible D gene (6 bases). The germline CDR1 and CDR2 sequences are KGHSH and LQKENI. V lost 4 bases and J lost 6, with 21 bases in between. This CDR3 comprises 16 residues.

In DNA form, the CDR3 reads TGTGCCAGTAGTATCGGTGGAAACACCATATATTTT. Its translation: CASSIGGNTIYF. The chain links TRBV19 to TRBJ1-3; D remains ambiguous. V lost 3 bases, J lost 3 bases, and 3 bases lay in between. CDR1 and CDR2 from the germline V gene are LNHDA and SQIVND (reference sequence). CDR3 length: 12 residues.

The chain uses TRBV6-5 and TRBJ1-5; 7 positions agree with TRBD1. Germline V lookup: CDR1 MNHEY, CDR2 SVGAGI. This CDR3 spans 13 amino acids. Germline trimming cut 7 bases from V and 7 bases from J; bases unmatched to any gene: 7. The CDR3 DNA follows: TGTGCCAGCACGGACAGGACGGTGCAGCCCCAGCATTTT. It translates to CASTDRTVQPQHF.

This chain uses TRBV5-4 with TRBJ1-1, with 9 bases fitting TRBD1. Germline V gene sequence: CDR1 SGHNT, CDR2 YYREEE (reference sequence). Trimming took 0 bases from V and 4 from J; bases not matched to a gene: 4. The CDR3 sequence is 15 residues long. This CDR3 is CASSLGDREGTEAFF. DNA of the CDR3: TGTGCCAGCAGCTTGGGGGACAGGGAGGGCACTGAAGCTTTCTTT.

The chain combines TRBV28 with TRBJ2-1, with 9 bases aligning to TRBD1. There are 15 residues in the CDR3. J gave up 7 bases and V 5 bases, and 9 bases lay outside the gene matches. The germline V gene encodes CDR1 MDHEN and CDR2 SYDVKM. The CDR3 region is CASSPQGQGRNEQFF. The CDR3 DNA reads as TGTGCCAGCAGTCCCCAAGGACAGGGGAGAAATGAGCAGTTCTTC.

J is TRBJ1-3 and V is TRBV6-4; TRBD1 agrees at 8 bases. This CDR3 comprises 15 residues. CDR1 is MRHNA and CDR2 is SNTAGT in the germline V gene. Germline trimming cut 6 bases from V and 4 bases from J; bases unmatched to any gene: 8. The DNA for the CDR3 is TGTGCCAGCAGCGCGTCGACAGGGGTAGGAAACACCATATATTTT. Protein product: CASSASTGVGNTIYF.

The chain's CDR3 is CASSTGQGANYGYTF. Here the CDR3 DNA reads TGTGCCAGCAGCACGGGACAGGGAGCTAACTATGGCTACACCTTC. The chain is built from TRBV7-2 and TRBJ1-2; the match to TRBD1 covers 9 bases. V was pared by 5 bases and J by 0 bases, with 4 bases of the junction left unmatched. The CDR3 is 15 residues long. Germline CDR1 reads SGHTA; CDR2 reads FQGNSA.

Concerning this clone: Within the sample, other DNA sequences also encode this same CDR3. The chain carries TRBV7-9 and TRBJ2-7, with 7 bases that match TRBD1. Germline assignment: CDR1 SEHNR and CDR2 FQNEAQ (reference sequence). V lost 5 bases and J lost 3; bases outside the gene matches: 1. The CDR3 loop spans 12 amino acids. CDR3 bases: TGTGCCAGCAGCCGACAGGGCTACGAGCAGTACTTC. Its translation is CASSRQGYEQYF.

J is TRBJ1-5 and V is TRBV27; TRBD1 matches 8 bases. The germline V gene has CDR1 MNHEY and CDR2 SMNVEV (reference sequence). CDR3 length: 16 residues. Trimming took 6 bases from V and 4 from J; bases not matched to a gene: 11. This chain's CDR3 is CASSPSGTGVNQPQHF. The CDR3 region has the DNA TGTGCCAGCAGCCCCTCGGGGACAGGTGTGAATCAGCCCCAGCATTTT.

In this sample, this clone turned up once. The chain uses TRBV11-2 and TRBJ1-3; a possible D gene is TRBD1 (6 bases). Trimming pared 1 base from V and 0 bases from J, leaving 7 bases between. This CDR3 is 15 amino acids long. Germline-derived CDR1 and CDR2 are SGHAT and FQNNGV. In nucleotides, the CDR3 is TGTGCCAGCAGCTTAGTACAGGGCTCTGGAAACACCATATATTTT. It codes for CASSLVQGSGNTIYF.

The genes are TRBV9 and TRBJ1-1; D gene uncertain. Germline CDR1 and CDR2: SGDLS and YYNGEE. V lost 0 bases and J lost 1, with 7 bases in between. CDR3 length: 14 amino acids. The CDR3 DNA reads as TGTGCCAGCAGCGTAGAGCCCCAGAACACTGAAGCTTTCTTT. Encoded protein: CASSVEPQNTEAFF.

This sequence joins TRBV3-1 (or the pseudogene TRBV3-2) and TRBJ1-5, with a possible D match to TRBD1 (6 bases). This CDR3 has 14 residues. Trimming removed 4 bases from V and 4 bases from J, with 11 bases in between. CDR1 is LGHDT, CDR2 YNNKEL, per germline (reference sequence). CDR3 sequence: CASSPGHLNQPQHF. As DNA, the CDR3 is TGTGCCAGCAGCCCGGGACACCTAAATCAGCCCCAGCATTTT.

This chain links TRBV12-5 with TRBJ2-5; D possibly corresponds to TRBD1 (5 bases). Germline lookup yields CDR1 LGHNT and CDR2 FRNRAP. The CDR3 length is 16 residues. Trimming left V 1 base short and J 3 bases short, with 15 bases between. The chain's CDR3 is CASGLGPVAGKETQYF. The CDR3 DNA reads as TGTGCTAGTGGTTTGGGACCTGTAGCAGGGAAAGAGACCCAGTACTTC.

V and J are TRBV15 and TRBJ1-1, with D uncertain. CDR1 and CDR2 (germline): LNHNV, YYDKDF (reference sequence). Deletions cut 5 bases from V and 1 base from J, with 11 bases between. CDR3 length: 14 residues. The CDR3 nucleotides are TGTGCCACCAGCCCGCAGCGGGGGAACACTGAAGCTTTCTTT. Translation: CATSPQRGNTEAFF.

The J gene is TRBJ1-2, the V gene TRBV5-1; 8 bases are shared with TRBD1. This CDR3 is built from 14 residues. The V gene end was trimmed by 0 bases and the J gene end by 12 bases; junction bases not matched to a gene: 10. Germline-derived CDR1 and CDR2 are SGHRS and YFSETQ. The chain's CDR3 is CASSLAVGQGGNTF. CDR3 nucleotides: TGCGCCAGCAGCTTGGCGGTAGGACAGGGAGGAAACACCTTC.

The table lists this clone with a count of one. The chain joins TRBV4-1 to TRBJ2-2; TRBD1 aligns across 9 bases. V dropped 2 bases and J dropped 5; count of bases not matched to a gene: 6. Germline CDR1 is MGHRA and CDR2 is YSYEKL. The CDR3 contains 16 residues. This CDR3 reads CASSQNDRGGTGELFF. CDR3 bases: TGCGCCAGCAGCCAAAATGACAGGGGGGGAACCGGGGAGCTGTTTTTT.

The chain carries TRBV29-1 and TRBJ1-2; D is perhaps TRBD1 (5 bases). V gave up 7 bases and J gave up 3 bases, with 15 bases separating them. The CDR3 length is 13 residues. Per the germline V gene, CDR1 is SQVTM and CDR2 is ANQGSEA. The CDR3 spells CSAPTEDHYGYTF. As DNA, the CDR3 is TGCAGCGCTCCGACAGAGGACCACTATGGCTACACCTTC.

The V call is TRBV4-2, the J call TRBJ2-7; 8 bases fit TRBD1. Germline assignment: CDR1 LGHNA and CDR2 YNFKEQ. V lost 1 base to trimming and J lost 4 bases; unmatched junction nucleotides: 6. The CDR3 sequence is 15 residues long. CDR3 in DNA: TGTGCCAGCAGCCAAGGCCAACAGGGGGAGTACGAGCAGTACTTC. It codes for CASSQGQQGEYEQYF.

The chain's CDR3 is CASTLMGRGNTEAFF. The CDR3 DNA is TGTGCCAGTACCTTAATGGGGAGGGGGAACACTGAAGCTTTCTTT. V gene TRBV19 combines with J gene TRBJ1-1, with TRBD1 as a possible D gene (5 bases). The CDR3 runs to 15 residues. CDR1 LNHDA and CDR2 SQIVND come from the germline V gene (reference sequence). The V and J ends lost 7 bases and 1 base respectively, with 16 bases between them.

The chain links TRBV12-3 or TRBV12-4 to TRBJ2-5; perhaps TRBD2 as D (5 bases). This CDR3 region has 13 residues. Deletions cut 7 bases from V and 2 bases from J, with 11 bases between. In DNA form, the CDR3 reads TGTGCCAGCACCGAGGGCATACAAGAGACCCAGTACTTC. It codes for CASTEGIQETQYF.

This chain connects TRBV6-1 to TRBJ2-5; 7 bases match TRBD1. The CDR3 is made up of 14 amino acids. Germline V gene lookup returns CDR1 MNHNS and CDR2 SASEGT. V lost 3 bases, J lost 4 bases, and 5 bases stayed unmatched. Here the CDR3 reads CASSDRQGPETQYF. In DNA form, the CDR3 reads TGTGCCAGCAGTGACAGACAGGGCCCAGAGACCCAGTACTTC.

The CDR3: CASSLTAGLADYNEQFF. The CDR3 region has the DNA TGTGCCAGCAGCTTGACAGCCGGCCTAGCGGACTACAATGAGCAGTTCTTC. The rearrangement joins TRBV5-6 to TRBJ2-1; 7 nucleotides line up with TRBD2. This CDR3 spans 17 amino acids. Losses at the gene ends were 1 base for V and 3 bases for J; bases not matched to a gene: 10. Germline CDR1 reads SGHDT; CDR2 reads YYEEEE. The complete variable domain, with remaining parts taken from reference TRBV5-6 and TRBJ2-1, reads DAGVTQSPTHLIKTRGQQVTLRCSPKSGHDTVSWYQQALGQGPQFIFQYYEEEERQRGNFPDRFSGHQFPNYSSELNVNALLLGDSALYLCASSLTAGLADYNEQFFGPGTRLTVL.